This paragraph covers one TCR beta chain sequence. This record comes from a study of blood T cell repertoires in COVID-19. Across the study: COVID-19 samples, acute and convalescent, were from the United States, Italy and Spain. PBMCs, B-cell-depleted T cells, or T cells provided the cDNA or gDNA that made up the material.

Sequencing was performed with immunoSEQ multiplex PCR; in TCRdb, only in-frame clones are kept and a portion is missing. The sample gives 400,000 or so clones, roughly 86% of which show up once; around 2.9% is in the top ten. The CDR3 extends over 14 amino acids. V was pared by 2 bases and J by 4 bases, with 11 bases between. The V and J genes are TRBV23-1 and TRBJ1-1; possibly TRBD1 for D (6 bases). TRBV23-1 is marked as an open reading frame, function uncertain. The TCR sequence derives from a human donor in a cohort sampled during active COVID-19. Material for sequencing was peripheral blood. CDR3 amino acids: CASSQAGVGTEAFF. The CDR3 nucleotides read TGCGCCAGCAGTCAAGCAGGGGTAGGCACTGAAGCTTTCTTT.